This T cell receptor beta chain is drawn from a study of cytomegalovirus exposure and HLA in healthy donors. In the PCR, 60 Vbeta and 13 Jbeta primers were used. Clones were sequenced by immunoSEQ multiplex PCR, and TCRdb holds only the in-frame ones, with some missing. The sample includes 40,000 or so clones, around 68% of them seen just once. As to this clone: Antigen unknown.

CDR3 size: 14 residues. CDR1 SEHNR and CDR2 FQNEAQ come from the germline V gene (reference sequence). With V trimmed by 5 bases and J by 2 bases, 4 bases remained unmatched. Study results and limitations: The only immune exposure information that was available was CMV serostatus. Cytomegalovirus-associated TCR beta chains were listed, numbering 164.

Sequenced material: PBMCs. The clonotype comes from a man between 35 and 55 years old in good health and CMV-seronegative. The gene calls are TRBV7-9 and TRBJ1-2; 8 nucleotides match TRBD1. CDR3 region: CASSPRTGNYGYTF. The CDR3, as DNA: TGTGCCAGCAGCCCTCGGACAGGGAACTATGGCTACACCTTC.